The clone carrying this TCR beta chain was counted many times. As yet, its antigen is unknown. The DNA ends 3 residues before the CDR3 does, and the rest of the CDR3 is filled in from the germline J gene. Blood samples were heparinized, 5 to 8 ml per donor. CVID and control samples used equivalent genomic DNA input. Data came from immunoSEQ multiplex PCR; TCRdb stores just in-frame clones and leaves some out. Listed for the sample are around 52,000 clones, none seen a single time. This sample is drawn from a study of T cell clonality in common variable immunodeficiency. Whole-study findings and limits: What drives increased CVID clonality needs T cell subpopulation sequencing. Fewer TCRbeta clones were shared among CVID subjects than controls.

Germline V gene sequence: CDR1 DFQATT, CDR2 SNEGSKA (reference sequence). This CDR3 comprises 16 residues. Trimming cost V 2 bases and J 1 base, with 15 bases left between them. The specimen was peripheral blood mononuclear cells. V usage is TRBV20-1 and J usage is TRBJ1-5; D might be TRBD1 (6 bases). This sequence originates from a person aged 18 to 75 in good health. The sequenced part of the CDR3 DNA is TGCAGTGCTAGACCATACATTGGACAGAGCAATCAGCCC. Protein sequence: CSARPYIGQSNQP. The CDR3 in its entirety is CSARPYIGQSNQPQHF.